The TCR beta chain under discussion was sequenced for a study of STAT5B mutations in CD4+ large granular lymphocyte leukemia. From germline, CDR1 is LGHNA and CDR2 YSLEER. V dropped 1 base and J dropped 9 bases, with 16 bases sitting between them. This CDR3 spans 15 amino acids. The protocol was immunoSEQ multiplex PCR, while the TCRdb copy is restricted to in-frame clones and leaves out a portion. The sample contains some 35,000 clones, approximately 89% of which appear only once. V usage is TRBV4-3 and J usage is TRBJ2-1, with D perhaps TRBD1 (7 bases). What was sequenced was CD4+ T cells from blood buffy coats. This TCR derives from a human donor in good health. The CDR3 bases are TGCGCCAGCAGCCAAGGGGGAGGACAGGCTGCTGAGCAGTTCTTC. It encodes CASSQGGGQAAEQFF.